Presented here are 30 T cell receptor beta chains from one specimen sequenced in a study of hypomethylating agent response in myelodysplastic syndrome. Measured with immunoSEQ multiplex PCR; TCRdb has only the in-frame clones, and not every one. The sample carries 2,500 to 3,500 clones, 65% to 90% recorded once. The starting material was bone marrow, obtained before or after starting hypomethylating agent treatment for myelodysplastic syndrome (not recorded which). These receptors were obtained from a human donor with myelodysplastic syndrome.

V is TRBV5-4 and J is TRBJ2-2; the D is unclear. The CDR3 covers 13 residues. V was shortened by 4 bases and J by 5 bases, with 9 bases between the two germline ends. The germline V gene encodes CDR1 SGHNT and CDR2 YYREEE (reference sequence). CDR3 nucleotide sequence: TGTGCCAGCAGCATCCCTAGGACCGGGGAGCTGTTTTTT. Translated: CASSIPRTGELFF.

The J gene is TRBJ2-5, the V gene TRBV27; unclear D gene. Trimming took off 6 bases at V and 7 bases at J, with 15 bases between the two ends. Per the germline V gene, CDR1 is MNHEY and CDR2 is SMNVEV (reference sequence). This CDR3 is built from 13 residues. The CDR3 loop is CASRESVYGTQYF. The CDR3 nucleotides read TGTGCCAGCAGGGAGAGTGTTTACGGGACCCAGTACTTC.

This clone was counted only a few times. V usage is TRBV18 and J usage is TRBJ2-7, with D hard to call. This CDR3 is built from 12 residues. Germline CDR1 reads KGHSH; CDR2 reads LQKENI. Trimming cost V 1 base and J 2 bases, with 3 bases left between them. This CDR3 is CASSPRAYEQYF. CDR3 DNA: TGTGCCAGCTCACCACGGGCCTACGAGCAGTACTTC.

This chain joins TRBV27 and TRBJ1-1; D unclear. There are 14 residues in the CDR3. CDR1 is MNHEY, CDR2 SMNVEV, per germline (reference sequence). Trimming took off 5 bases at V and 4 bases at J, with 14 bases between the two ends. The CDR3 DNA is TGTGCCAGCAGTCCGTACGGTGGGAGCACTGAAGCTTTCTTT. Protein product: CASSPYGGSTEAFF.

Sample share makes this clone medium-sized. The V and J genes are TRBV5-1 and TRBJ2-3; TRBD2 is a possible D gene (6 bases). V lost 4 bases and J lost 6, with 15 bases in between. The V gene's germline CDR1 is SGHRS and CDR2 YFSETQ. The CDR3 is made up of 14 amino acids. The CDR3 here is CASSGSGDVDTQYF. DNA for the CDR3: TGCGCCAGCAGCGGTAGCGGTGATGTGGATACGCAGTATTTT.

The chain uses TRBV5-3 and TRBJ2-7, with D possibly being TRBD1 or TRBD2 (5 bases each). TRBV5-3 is marked as an open reading frame, function uncertain. V gave up 0 bases and J gave up 2 bases, with 24 bases separating them. The CDR3 contains 19 residues. The CDR3 DNA is TGTGCCAGAAGCTTGGGTTCCTGGGACGGCTTTGAAGAGACCTACGAGCAGTACTTC. Translation: CARSLGSWDGFEETYEQYF.

The chain is built from TRBV28 and TRBJ2-7; TRBD1 agrees at 8 bases. Trimming took 6 bases from V and 0 from J; bases not matched to a gene: 7. The CDR3 sequence is 15 residues long. The germline V gene encodes CDR1 MDHEN and CDR2 SYDVKM. The CDR3 sequence: CASSPTGEPSYEQYF. In DNA form, the CDR3 reads TGTGCCAGCAGCCCGACAGGGGAGCCCTCCTACGAGCAGTACTTC.

CDR3 sequence reads: CASSPTPQLNTEAFF. CDR3 coding DNA: TGTGCCAGTAGCCCGACCCCCCAATTGAACACTGAAGCTTTCTTT. The chain joins TRBV19 to TRBJ1-1; no clear D gene. The germline V gene encodes CDR1 LNHDA and CDR2 SQIVND (reference sequence). The length of the CDR3 is 15 residues. Trimming pared 6 bases from V and 0 bases from J, leaving 14 bases between.

This chain links TRBV27 with TRBJ2-1, with D possibly matching TRBD2 (6 bases). Germline lookup yields CDR1 MNHEY and CDR2 SMNVEV (reference sequence). The CDR3 spans 17 residues. Trimming removed 0 bases at V and 0 bases at J, with 12 bases between. The CDR3 DNA follows: TGTGCCAGCAGTTTATCGAGGCGGGGAAGCTCCTACAATGAGCAGTTCTTC. Protein: CASSLSRRGSSYNEQFF.

There are a few counts of this clone. The chain employs TRBV7-9 and TRBJ2-2; D call uncertain. Germline CDR1 reads SEHNR; CDR2 reads FQNEAQ (reference sequence). V lost 5 bases and J 5 bases, leaving 12 bases between the germline ends. The CDR3 contains 14 residues. The CDR3 protein is CASSPIASTGELFF. In DNA form, the CDR3 reads TGTGCCAGCAGCCCGATTGCTTCGACCGGGGAGCTGTTTTTT.

A few counts support this clone. The V and J genes are TRBV4-1 and TRBJ1-4; 10 bases agree with TRBD1. CDR1 is MGHRA, CDR2 YSYEKL, per germline. V was clipped by 4 bases and J by 2 bases; unmatched bases: 7. The CDR3 runs 17 residues. The CDR3 DNA reads TGCGCCAGCAGCCTCCGGGACAGGGGCGCTACTAATGAAAAACTGTTTTTT. Amino acids: CASSLRDRGATNEKLFF.

The chain employs TRBV21-1 and TRBJ1-5. TRBV21-1 is noted as a pseudogene. The CDR3 length is 16 residues. The CDR3 loop reads CASTLGGFFWNQPQHF. CDR3 nucleotide sequence: TGTGCCAGCACCTTAGGAGGGTTTTTTTGGAATCAGCCCCAGCATTTT.

V gene TRBV5-8 combines with J gene TRBJ2-2; D is unclear. The CDR3 has 13 residues. In germline, CDR1 is SGHTS, CDR2 YDEGEE. V was clipped by 4 bases and J by 5 bases, with 9 bases between them. Here the CDR3 reads CASSGVVTGELFF. The CDR3 DNA reads as TGTGCCAGCAGCGGAGTTGTAACCGGGGAGCTGTTTTTT.

The chain is built from TRBV7-2 and TRBJ2-1; a possible D gene is TRBD2 (5 bases). V lost 5 bases, J lost 0 bases, and 5 bases lay in between. CDR1 SGHTA and CDR2 FQGNSA come from the germline V gene. This CDR3 contains 13 residues. The CDR3 is CASSGSSYNEQFF. CDR3 DNA: TGTGCCAGCAGCGGGAGCTCCTACAATGAGCAGTTCTTC.

The chain joins TRBV9 to TRBJ2-3; no firm D call. The CDR3 is 14 residues long. V was shortened by 2 bases and J by 3 bases, with 10 bases between the two germline ends. Germline CDR1 is SGDLS and CDR2 is YYNGEE. DNA of the CDR3: TGTGCCAGCAGCGTCCGACCGACTACAGATACGCAGTATTTT. It yields the protein CASSVRPTTDTQYF.

The J gene is TRBJ2-7, the V gene TRBV6-6; 7 bases map to TRBD2. After removal of 7 bases from V and 6 bases from J, the junction contained 3 bases not matched to a gene. Germline V lookup: CDR1 MNHNY, CDR2 SVGAGI (reference sequence). The CDR3 is made up of 11 amino acids. This CDR3 is CASKAGTEQYF. CDR3 bases: TGTGCCAGCAAAGCGGGGACCGAGCAGTACTTC.

This chain joins TRBV9 and TRBJ2-7; 7 bases line up with TRBD2. CDR1 and CDR2 from the germline V gene are SGDLS and YYNGEE. V trimming: 0 bases; J trimming: 3 bases; junction bases outside the gene matches: 6. This CDR3 has 15 residues. The CDR3 loop reads CASSVAGGGFYEQYF. The CDR3 DNA is TGTGCCAGCAGCGTAGCGGGGGGAGGATTCTACGAGCAGTACTTC.

The genes are TRBV9 and TRBJ2-5; possibly TRBD2 for D (5 bases). The CDR3 spans 16 residues. Deletions cut 0 bases from V and 1 base from J, with 13 bases between. Germline V gene data show CDR1 as SGDLS and CDR2 as YYNGEE. The CDR3 DNA is TGTGCCAGCAGCGTAGCTTTCGAGGGTGGCCAAGAGACCCAGTACTTC. Amino acids: CASSVAFEGGQETQYF.

This clone has more than one count but fewer than ten. The chain couples TRBV6-5 to TRBJ1-6, with unresolved D. CDR3 length equals 12 residues. Germline V lookup: CDR1 MNHEY, CDR2 SVGAGI. The V end lost 6 bases, the J end lost 7 bases, and 7 bases lay between the germline ends. CDR3 amino acids: CASRRSNSPLHF. The CDR3 nucleotides read TGTGCCAGCAGACGAAGCAATTCACCCCTCCACTTT.

CDR3 sequence (DNA): TGTGCCAGCAGACCCCCCGTCAGCTCTGGAAACACCATATATTTT. As protein: CASRPPVSSGNTIYF. The chain uses TRBV7-2 and TRBJ1-3; unclear D gene. CDR3 length equals 15 residues. Germline-derived CDR1 and CDR2 are SGHTA and FQGNSA. Trimming cost V 6 bases and J 0 bases, with 12 bases left between them.

The CDR3 protein is CASSLTPGDTEAFF. The CDR3 DNA is TGCGCCAGCAGCCTAACACCAGGAGACACTGAAGCTTTCTTT. The chain is built from TRBV5-1 and TRBJ1-1; D gene unclear. Germline values: CDR1 SGHRS, CDR2 YFSETQ. The CDR3 sequence is 14 residues long. Trimming left V 4 bases short and J 3 bases short, with 13 bases between.

V and J are TRBV6-6 and TRBJ1-2; 8 positions agree with TRBD1. This CDR3 region has 13 residues. Germline V gene data show CDR1 as MNHNY and CDR2 as SVGAGI (reference sequence). V lost 6 bases and J lost 5; bases outside the gene matches: 5. The CDR3 DNA sequence: TGTGCCAGCAGGAAGACAGGGGATTATGGCTACACCTTC. Protein product: CASRKTGDYGYTF.

This clone turned up a few times. The rearrangement uses TRBV9 and TRBJ1-6, with D tentatively TRBD1 (5 bases). V was pared by 4 bases and J by 10 bases, with 21 bases between. Germline V CDR1 and CDR2: SGDLS, YYNGEE. CDR3 size: 16 residues. CDR3 sequence (DNA): TGTGCCAGCAGCCAGGGAGGGGCGGGCCCAGAGTCACCCCTCCACTTT. Its protein product is CASSQGGAGPESPLHF.

The chain joins TRBV7-1 to TRBJ1-6; possible D gene TRBD1, 6 bases. TRBV7-1 is classed as an ORF, of uncertain function. V was trimmed by 2 bases and J by 7 bases, leaving 12 bases between them. The CDR3 has 15 amino acids. This CDR3 reads CASSSTGPGNSPLHF. Here the CDR3 DNA reads TGTGCCAGCAGCTCAACAGGGCCCGGAAATTCACCCCTCCACTTT.

V gene TRBV11-2 combines with J gene TRBJ1-1, with D unclear. Germline CDR1 is SGHAT and CDR2 is FQNNGV. The germline V and J ends were trimmed by 0 bases and 10 bases, with 18 bases remaining between them. CDR3 length: 15 amino acids. The chain's CDR3 is CASSLDLYVREGAFF. The CDR3 region has the DNA TGTGCCAGCAGCTTAGATCTGTACGTTAGGGAGGGAGCTTTCTTT.

This chain joins TRBV7-8 and TRBJ1-1; D gene ambiguous. CDR1 is SGHVS and CDR2 is FQNEAQ in the germline V gene. V lost 4 bases, J lost 1 base, and 7 bases lay in between. The CDR3 covers 13 residues. CDR3 region: CASSSRGNTEAFF. As DNA, the CDR3 is TGTGCCAGCAGCTCTCGAGGGAACACTGAAGCTTTCTTT.

V and J are TRBV19 and TRBJ2-7; D gene uncertain. The CDR3 is 14 amino acids. V was cut by 3 bases and J by 6 bases, with 15 bases left in between. The germline V gene has CDR1 LNHDA and CDR2 SQIVND (reference sequence). The CDR3 protein is CASSIRTRLSEQYF. The DNA of the CDR3 is TGTGCCAGTAGTATCAGGACCCGCCTCTCCGAGCAGTACTTC.

The chain employs TRBV4-3 and TRBJ2-3; D is unclear. The CDR3 is 15 residues long. V lost 0 bases, J lost 2 bases, and 9 bases lay in between. CDR1 LGHNA and CDR2 YSLEER come from the germline V gene. CDR3 bases: TGCGCCAGCAGCCAAGATTCCCCACCCACAGATACGCAGTATTTT. This gives the protein CASSQDSPPTDTQYF.

V gene TRBV30 combines with J gene TRBJ1-5, with no clear D. Germline V CDR1 and CDR2: GTSNPN, SVGIG (reference sequence). CDR3 size: 13 residues. The ends were cut back, 5 bases at V and 6 bases at J, with 14 bases in the middle. As DNA, the CDR3 is TGTGCCTGGGAGGGAGGCTACGGTCAGCCCCAGCATTTT. This codes for CAWEGGYGQPQHF.

The V and J genes are TRBV7-2 and TRBJ1-6, with TRBD1 matching 7 bases. Trimming at V came to 3 bases and at J to 7 bases, leaving 3 bases not matched to a gene. Germline assignment: CDR1 SGHTA and CDR2 FQGNSA. There are 14 residues in the CDR3. In DNA, the CDR3 is TGTGCCAGCAGCTTTAGGGGGCAGAATTCACCCCTCCACTTT. Translating gives CASSFRGQNSPLHF.